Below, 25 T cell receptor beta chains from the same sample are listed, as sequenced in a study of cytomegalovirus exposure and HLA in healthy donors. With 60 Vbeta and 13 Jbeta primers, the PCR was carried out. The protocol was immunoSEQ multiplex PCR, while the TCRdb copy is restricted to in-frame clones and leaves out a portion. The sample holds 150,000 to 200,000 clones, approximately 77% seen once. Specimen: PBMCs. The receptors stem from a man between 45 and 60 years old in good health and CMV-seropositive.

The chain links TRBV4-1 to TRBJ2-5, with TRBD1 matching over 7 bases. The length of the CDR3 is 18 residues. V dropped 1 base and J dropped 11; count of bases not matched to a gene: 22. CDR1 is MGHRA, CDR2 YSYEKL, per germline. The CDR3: CASSQVEVRAGGRKEQYF. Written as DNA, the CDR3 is TGCGCCAGCAGCCAAGTAGAAGTAAGGGCAGGGGGAAGAAAGGAGCAGTACTTC.

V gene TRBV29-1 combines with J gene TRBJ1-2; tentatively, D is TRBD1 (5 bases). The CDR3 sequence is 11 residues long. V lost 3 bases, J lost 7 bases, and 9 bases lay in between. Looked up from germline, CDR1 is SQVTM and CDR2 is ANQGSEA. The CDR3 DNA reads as TGCAGCGTTGAGTTGGGGGGTGGCTACACCTTC. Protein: CSVELGGGYTF.

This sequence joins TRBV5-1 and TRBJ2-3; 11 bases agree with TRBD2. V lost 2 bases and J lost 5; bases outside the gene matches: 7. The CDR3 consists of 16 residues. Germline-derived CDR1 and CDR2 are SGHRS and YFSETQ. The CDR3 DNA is TGCGCCAGCAGCTTCTATAGCGGGGGGGCTAAAGATACGCAGTATTTT. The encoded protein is CASSFYSGGAKDTQYF.

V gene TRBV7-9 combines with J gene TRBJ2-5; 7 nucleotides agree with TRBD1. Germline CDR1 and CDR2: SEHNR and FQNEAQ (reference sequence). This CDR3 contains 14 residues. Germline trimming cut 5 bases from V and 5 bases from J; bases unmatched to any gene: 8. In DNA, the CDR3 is TGTGCCAGCAGCCAAAGGACAGGCGGGGAGACCCAGTACTTC. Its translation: CASSQRTGGETQYF. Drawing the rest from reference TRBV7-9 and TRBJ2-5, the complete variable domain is DTGVSQNPRHKITKRGQNVTFRCDPISEHNRLYWYRQTLGQGPEFLTYFQNEAQLEKSRLLSDRFSAERPKGSFSTLEIQRTEQGDSAMYLCASSQRTGGETQYFGPGTRLLVL.

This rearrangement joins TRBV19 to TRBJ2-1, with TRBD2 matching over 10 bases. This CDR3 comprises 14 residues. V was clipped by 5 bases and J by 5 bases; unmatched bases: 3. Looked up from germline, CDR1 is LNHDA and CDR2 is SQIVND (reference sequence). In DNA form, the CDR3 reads TGTGCCAGTAGTGGTAGCGGGGGGCACAATGAGCAGTTCTTC. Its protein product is CASSGSGGHNEQFF. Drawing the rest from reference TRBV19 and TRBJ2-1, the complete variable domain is DGGITQSPKYLFRKEGQNVTLSCEQNLNHDAMYWYRQDPGQGLRLIYYSQIVNDFQKGDIAEGYSVSREKKESFPLTVTSAQKNPTAFYLCASSGSGGHNEQFFGPGTRLTVL.

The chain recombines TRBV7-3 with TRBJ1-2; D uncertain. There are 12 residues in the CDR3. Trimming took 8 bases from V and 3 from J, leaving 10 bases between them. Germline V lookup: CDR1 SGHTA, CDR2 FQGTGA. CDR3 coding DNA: TGTGCCAGCGGGCACCGTGACTATGGCTACACCTTC. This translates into CASGHRDYGYTF.

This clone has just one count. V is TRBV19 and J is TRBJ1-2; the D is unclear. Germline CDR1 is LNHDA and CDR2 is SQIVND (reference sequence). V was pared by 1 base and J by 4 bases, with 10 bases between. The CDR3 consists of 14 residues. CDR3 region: CASSIVGGPYGYTF. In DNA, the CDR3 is TGTGCCAGTAGTATAGTCGGCGGGCCCTATGGCTACACCTTC.

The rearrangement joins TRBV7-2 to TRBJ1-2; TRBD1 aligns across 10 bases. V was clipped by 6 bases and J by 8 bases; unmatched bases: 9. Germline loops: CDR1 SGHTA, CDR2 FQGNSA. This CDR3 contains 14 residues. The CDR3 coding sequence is TGTGCCAGCAGTTACGGACAGGGGGGCAGCGGCTACACCTTC. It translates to CASSYGQGGSGYTF.

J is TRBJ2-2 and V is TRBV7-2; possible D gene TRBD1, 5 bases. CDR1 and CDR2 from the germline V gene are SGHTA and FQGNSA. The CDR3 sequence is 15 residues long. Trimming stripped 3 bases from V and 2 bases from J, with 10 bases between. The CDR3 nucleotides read TGTGCCAGCAGCTTGAGACAGTTCAACACCGGGGAGCTGTTTTTT. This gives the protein CASSLRQFNTGELFF.

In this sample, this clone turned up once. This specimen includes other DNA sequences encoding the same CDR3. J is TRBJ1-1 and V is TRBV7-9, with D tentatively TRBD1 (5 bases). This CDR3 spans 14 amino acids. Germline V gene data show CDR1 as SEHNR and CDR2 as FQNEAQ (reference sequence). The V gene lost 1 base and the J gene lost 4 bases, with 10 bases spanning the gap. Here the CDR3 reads CASSLGGGGTEAFF. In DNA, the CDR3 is TGTGCCAGCAGCTTAGGGGGCGGTGGCACTGAAGCTTTCTTT.

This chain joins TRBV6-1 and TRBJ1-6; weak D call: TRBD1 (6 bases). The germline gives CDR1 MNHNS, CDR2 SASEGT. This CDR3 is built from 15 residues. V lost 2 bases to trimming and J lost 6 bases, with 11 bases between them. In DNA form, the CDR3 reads TGTGCCAGCAGTGAACACCGACAGGTTAATTCACCCCTCCACTTT. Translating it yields CASSEHRQVNSPLHF.

CDR3 sequence (DNA): TGCGCCAGCAGCCAAGATAAGGGAGCCTCCTACAATGAGCAGTTCTTC. Translated, it gives CASSQDKGASYNEQFF. The V and J genes are TRBV4-3 and TRBJ2-1; D may be TRBD2 (5 bases). Germline values: CDR1 LGHNA, CDR2 YSLEER. This CDR3 is 16 amino acids long. V lost 0 bases and J lost 0, with 9 bases in between.

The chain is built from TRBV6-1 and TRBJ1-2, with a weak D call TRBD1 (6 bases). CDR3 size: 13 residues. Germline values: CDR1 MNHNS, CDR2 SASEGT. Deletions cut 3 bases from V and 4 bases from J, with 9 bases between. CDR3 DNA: TGTGCCAGCAGTGAGAGGACAGCCTATGGCTACACCTTC. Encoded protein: CASSERTAYGYTF.

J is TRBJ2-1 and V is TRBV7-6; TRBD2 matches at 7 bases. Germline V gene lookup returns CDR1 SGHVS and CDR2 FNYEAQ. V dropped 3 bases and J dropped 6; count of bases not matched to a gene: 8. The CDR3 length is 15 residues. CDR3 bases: TGTGCCAGCAGCTTGCTGGCGGGGGACCCCAATGAGCAGTTCTTC. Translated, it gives CASSLLAGDPNEQFF. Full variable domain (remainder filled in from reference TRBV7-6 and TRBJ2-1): GAGVSQSPRYKVTKRGQDVALRCDPISGHVSLYWYRQALGQGPEFLTYFNYEAQQDKSGLPNDRFSAERPEGSISTLTIQRTEQRDSAMYRCASSLLAGDPNEQFFGPGTRLTVL.

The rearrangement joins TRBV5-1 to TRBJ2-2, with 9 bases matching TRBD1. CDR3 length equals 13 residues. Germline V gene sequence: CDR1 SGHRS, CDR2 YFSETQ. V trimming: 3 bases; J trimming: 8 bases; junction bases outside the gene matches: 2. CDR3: CASSWGQGGELFF. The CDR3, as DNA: TGCGCCAGCAGCTGGGGACAGGGTGGGGAGCTGTTTTTT.

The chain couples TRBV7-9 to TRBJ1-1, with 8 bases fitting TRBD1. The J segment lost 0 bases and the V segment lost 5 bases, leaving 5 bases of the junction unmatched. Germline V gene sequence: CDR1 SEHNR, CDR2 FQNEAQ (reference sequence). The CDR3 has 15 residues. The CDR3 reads CASSLSTGVNTEAFF. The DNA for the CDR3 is TGTGCCAGCAGCCTCTCGACAGGGGTGAACACTGAAGCTTTCTTT. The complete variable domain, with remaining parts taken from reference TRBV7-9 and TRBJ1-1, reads DTGVSQNPRHKITKRGQNVTFRCDPISEHNRLYWYRQTLGQGPEFLTYFQNEAQLEKSRLLSDRFSAERPKGSFSTLEIQRTEQGDSAMYLCASSLSTGVNTEAFFGQGTRLTVV.

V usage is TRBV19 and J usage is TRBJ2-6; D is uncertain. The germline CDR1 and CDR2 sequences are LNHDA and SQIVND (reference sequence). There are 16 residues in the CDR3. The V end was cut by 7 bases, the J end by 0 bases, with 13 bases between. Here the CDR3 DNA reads TGTGCCAGTACCAGGCCCGGCGACTCTGGGGCCAACGTCCTGACTTTC. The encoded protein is CASTRPGDSGANVLTF.

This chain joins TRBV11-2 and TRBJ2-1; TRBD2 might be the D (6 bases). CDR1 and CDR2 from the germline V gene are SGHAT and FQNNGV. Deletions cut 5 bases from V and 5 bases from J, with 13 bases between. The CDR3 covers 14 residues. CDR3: CASSRGDSHNEQFF. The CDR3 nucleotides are TGTGCCAGCAGCCGCGGGGATTCACACAATGAGCAGTTCTTC.

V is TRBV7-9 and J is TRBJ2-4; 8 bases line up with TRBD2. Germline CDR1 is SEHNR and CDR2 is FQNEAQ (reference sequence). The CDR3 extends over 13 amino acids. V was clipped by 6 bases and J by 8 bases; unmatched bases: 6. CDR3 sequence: CASRVSGEDIQYF. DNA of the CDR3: TGTGCCAGCAGGGTTAGCGGGGAGGACATTCAGTACTTC. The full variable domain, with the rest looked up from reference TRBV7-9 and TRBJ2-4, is DTGVSQNPRHKITKRGQNVTFRCDPISEHNRLYWYRQTLGQGPEFLTYFQNEAQLEKSRLLSDRFSAERPKGSFSTLEIQRTEQGDSAMYLCASRVSGEDIQYFGAGTRLSVL.

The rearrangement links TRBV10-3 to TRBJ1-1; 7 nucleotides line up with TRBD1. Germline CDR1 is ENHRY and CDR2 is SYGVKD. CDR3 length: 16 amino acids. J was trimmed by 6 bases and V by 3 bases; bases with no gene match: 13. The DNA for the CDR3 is TGTGCCATCAGTGACGGGACAGCCTTACTAGGCGCTGAAGCTTTCTTT. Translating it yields CAISDGTALLGAEAFF.

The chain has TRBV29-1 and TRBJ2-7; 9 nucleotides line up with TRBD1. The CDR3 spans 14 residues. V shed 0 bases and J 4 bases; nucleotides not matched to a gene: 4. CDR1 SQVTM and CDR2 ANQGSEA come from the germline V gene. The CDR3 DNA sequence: TGCAGCGTTGAAGACCCGGGACAGGGTTACGAGCAGTACTTC. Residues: CSVEDPGQGYEQYF.

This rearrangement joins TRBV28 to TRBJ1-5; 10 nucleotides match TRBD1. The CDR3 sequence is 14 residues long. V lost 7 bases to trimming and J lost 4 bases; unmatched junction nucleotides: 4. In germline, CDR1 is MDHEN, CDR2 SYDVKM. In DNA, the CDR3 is TGTGCCAGCAAAGGGACAGGGGCTAATCAGCCCCAGCATTTT. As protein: CASKGTGANQPQHF.

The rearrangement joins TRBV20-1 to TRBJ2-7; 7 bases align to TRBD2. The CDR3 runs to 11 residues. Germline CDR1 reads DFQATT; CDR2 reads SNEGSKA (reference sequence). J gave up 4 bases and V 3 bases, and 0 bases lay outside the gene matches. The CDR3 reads CSARREYEQYF. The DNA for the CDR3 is TGCAGTGCTAGGCGGGAGTACGAGCAGTACTTC.

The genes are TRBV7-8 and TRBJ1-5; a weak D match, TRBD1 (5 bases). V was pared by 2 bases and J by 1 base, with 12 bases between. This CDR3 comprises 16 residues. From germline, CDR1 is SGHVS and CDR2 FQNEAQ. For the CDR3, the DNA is TGTGCCAGCAGCTTACTCGACAGTTCGAGCAATCAGCCCCAGCATTTT. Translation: CASSLLDSSSNQPQHF.

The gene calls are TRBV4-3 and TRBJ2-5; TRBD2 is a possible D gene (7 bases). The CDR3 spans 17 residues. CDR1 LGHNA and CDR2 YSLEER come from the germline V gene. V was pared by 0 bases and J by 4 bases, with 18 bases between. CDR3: CASSQDFRGGGGETQYF. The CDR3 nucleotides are TGCGCCAGCAGCCAAGATTTCAGAGGGGGGGGTGGAGAGACCCAGTACTTC.